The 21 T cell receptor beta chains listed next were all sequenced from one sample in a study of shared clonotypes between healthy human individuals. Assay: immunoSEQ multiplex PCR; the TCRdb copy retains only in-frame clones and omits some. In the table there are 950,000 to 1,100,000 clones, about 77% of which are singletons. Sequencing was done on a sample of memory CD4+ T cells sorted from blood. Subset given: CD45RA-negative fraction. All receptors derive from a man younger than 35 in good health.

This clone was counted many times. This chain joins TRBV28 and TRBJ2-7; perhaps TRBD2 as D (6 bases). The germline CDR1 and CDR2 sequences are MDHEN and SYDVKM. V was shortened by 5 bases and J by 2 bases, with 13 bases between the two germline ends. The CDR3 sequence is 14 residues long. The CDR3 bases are TGTGCCAGCAGTACCGGACGGGAGCCCTACGAGCAGTACTTC. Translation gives CASSTGREPYEQYF.

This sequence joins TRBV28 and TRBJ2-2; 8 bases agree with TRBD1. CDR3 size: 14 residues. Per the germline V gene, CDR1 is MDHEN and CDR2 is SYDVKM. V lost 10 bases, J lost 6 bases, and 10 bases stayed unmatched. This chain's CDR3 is CATRQGPSSGELFF. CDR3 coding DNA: TGTGCCACCCGACAGGGGCCTTCGTCCGGGGAGCTGTTTTTT.

The CDR3 region is CASIPDSGINQPQHF. As DNA, the CDR3 is TGTGCCAGCATCCCAGACTCGGGGATCAATCAGCCCCAGCATTTT. J is TRBJ1-5 and V is TRBV6-1; D uncertain. Germline V gene data show CDR1 as MNHNS and CDR2 as SASEGT. This CDR3 has 15 residues. Trimming took 7 bases from V and 3 from J, leaving 16 bases between them.

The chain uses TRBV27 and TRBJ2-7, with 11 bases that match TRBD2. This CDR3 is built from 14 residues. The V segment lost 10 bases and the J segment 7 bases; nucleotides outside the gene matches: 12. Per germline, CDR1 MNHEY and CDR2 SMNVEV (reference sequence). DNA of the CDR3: TGTGCCACTATGGTAGCGGGAGGGCCTGGAGAGCAGTACTTC. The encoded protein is CATMVAGGPGEQYF.

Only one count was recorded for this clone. CDR3 sequence: CASSLGHLNTEAFF. The DNA of the CDR3 is TGTGCCAGCAGCCTGGGACACTTGAACACTGAAGCTTTCTTT. This rearrangement joins TRBV5-6 to TRBJ1-1; possibly TRBD1 for D (6 bases). CDR3 size: 14 residues. Trimming removed 4 bases from V and 0 bases from J, with 10 bases in between. Per the germline V gene, CDR1 is SGHDT and CDR2 is YYEEEE.

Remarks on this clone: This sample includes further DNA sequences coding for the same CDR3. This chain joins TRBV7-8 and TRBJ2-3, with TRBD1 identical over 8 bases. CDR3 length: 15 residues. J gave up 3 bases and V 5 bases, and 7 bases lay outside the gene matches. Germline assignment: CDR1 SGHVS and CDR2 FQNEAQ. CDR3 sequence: CASSLQGALTDTQYF. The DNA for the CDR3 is TGTGCCAGCAGCCTTCAGGGGGCGTTAACAGATACGCAGTATTTT.

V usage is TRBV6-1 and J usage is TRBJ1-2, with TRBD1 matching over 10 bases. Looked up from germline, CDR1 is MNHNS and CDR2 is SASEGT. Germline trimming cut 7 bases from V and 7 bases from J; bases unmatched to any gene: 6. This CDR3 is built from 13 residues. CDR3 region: CASTGQGVGGYTF. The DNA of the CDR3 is TGTGCCAGCACCGGACAGGGGGTAGGTGGCTACACCTTC.

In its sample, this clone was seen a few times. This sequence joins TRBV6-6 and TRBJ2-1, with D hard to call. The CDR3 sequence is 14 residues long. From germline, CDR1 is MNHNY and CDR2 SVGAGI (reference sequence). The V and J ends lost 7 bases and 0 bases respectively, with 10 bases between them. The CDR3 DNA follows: TGTGCCAGCAAAAAAGGTAGCTCCTACAATGAGCAGTTCTTC. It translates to CASKKGSSYNEQFF.

CDR3 coding DNA: TGTGCCTGGAATCTATATGGACAGGGCACTGGCTACACCTTC. Protein: CAWNLYGQGTGYTF. The J gene is TRBJ1-2, the V gene TRBV30, with 8 nucleotides matching TRBD1. V lost 4 bases and J lost 7; bases outside the gene matches: 11. This CDR3 is built from 14 residues. CDR1 and CDR2 (germline): GTSNPN, SVGIG (reference sequence).

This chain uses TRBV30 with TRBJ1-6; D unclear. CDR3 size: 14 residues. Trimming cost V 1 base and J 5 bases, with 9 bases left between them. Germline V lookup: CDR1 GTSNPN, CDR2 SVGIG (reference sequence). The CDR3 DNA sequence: TGTGCCTGGAGTGACGGAATGGATAATTCACCCCTCCACTTT. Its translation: CAWSDGMDNSPLHF.

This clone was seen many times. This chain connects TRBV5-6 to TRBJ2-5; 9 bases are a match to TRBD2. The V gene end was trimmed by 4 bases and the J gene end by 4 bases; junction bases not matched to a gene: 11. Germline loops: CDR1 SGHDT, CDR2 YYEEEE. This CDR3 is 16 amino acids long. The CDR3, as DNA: TGTGCCAGCAGCCACCGCGGCGGGGGGGTTGTAGAGACCCAGTACTTC. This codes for CASSHRGGGVVETQYF.

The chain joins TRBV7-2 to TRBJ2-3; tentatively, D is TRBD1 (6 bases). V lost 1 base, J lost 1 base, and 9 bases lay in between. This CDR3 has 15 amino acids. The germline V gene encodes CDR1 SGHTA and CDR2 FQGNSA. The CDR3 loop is CASSLGYRGTDTQYF. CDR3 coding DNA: TGTGCCAGCAGCTTAGGGTACAGGGGCACAGATACGCAGTATTTT.

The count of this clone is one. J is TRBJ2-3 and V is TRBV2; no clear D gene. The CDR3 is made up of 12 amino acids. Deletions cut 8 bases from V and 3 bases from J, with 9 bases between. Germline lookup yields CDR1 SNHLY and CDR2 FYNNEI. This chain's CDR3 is CASRGETDTQYF. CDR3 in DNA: TGTGCCAGCCGCGGAGAAACAGATACGCAGTATTTT.

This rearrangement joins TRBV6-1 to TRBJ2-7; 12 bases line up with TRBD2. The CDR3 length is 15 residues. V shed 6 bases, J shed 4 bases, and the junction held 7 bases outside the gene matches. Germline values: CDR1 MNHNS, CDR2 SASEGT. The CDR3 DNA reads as TGTGCCAGCAGGAAGACTAGCGGGAGCGGTTACGAGCAGTACTTC. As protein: CASRKTSGSGYEQYF.

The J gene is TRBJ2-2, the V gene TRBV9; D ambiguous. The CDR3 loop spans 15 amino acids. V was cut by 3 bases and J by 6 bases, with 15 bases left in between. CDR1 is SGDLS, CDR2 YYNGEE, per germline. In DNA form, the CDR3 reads TGTGCCAGCAGCGCACATACAGAAACGGCCGGGGAGCTGTTTTTT. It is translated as CASSAHTETAGELFF.

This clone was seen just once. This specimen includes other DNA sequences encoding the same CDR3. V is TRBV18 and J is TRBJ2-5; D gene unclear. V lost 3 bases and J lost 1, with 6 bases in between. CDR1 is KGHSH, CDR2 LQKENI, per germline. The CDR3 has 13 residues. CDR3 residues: CASSPGTQETQYF. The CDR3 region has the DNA TGTGCCAGCTCACCGGGTACCCAAGAGACCCAGTACTTC.

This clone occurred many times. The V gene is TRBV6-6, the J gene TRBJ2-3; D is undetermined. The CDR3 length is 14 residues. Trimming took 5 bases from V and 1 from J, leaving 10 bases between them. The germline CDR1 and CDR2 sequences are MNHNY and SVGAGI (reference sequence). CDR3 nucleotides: TGTGCCAGCAGTCTAGGATTCGGCACAGATACGCAGTATTTT. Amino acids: CASSLGFGTDTQYF.

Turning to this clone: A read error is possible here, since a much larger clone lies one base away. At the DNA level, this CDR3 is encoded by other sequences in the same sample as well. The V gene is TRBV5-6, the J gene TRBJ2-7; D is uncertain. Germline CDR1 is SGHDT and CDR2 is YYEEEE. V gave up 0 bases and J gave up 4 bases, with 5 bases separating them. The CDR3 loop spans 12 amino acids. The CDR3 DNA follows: TGTGCCAGCAGCTTGGGGGGTTACGAGCAGTACTTC. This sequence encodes CASSLGGYEQYF.

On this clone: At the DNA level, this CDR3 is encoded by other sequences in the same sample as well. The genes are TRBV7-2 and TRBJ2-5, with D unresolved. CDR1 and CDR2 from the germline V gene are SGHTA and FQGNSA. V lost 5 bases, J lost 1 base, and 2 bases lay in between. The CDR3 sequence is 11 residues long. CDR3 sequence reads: CASSSQETQYF. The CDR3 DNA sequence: TGTGCCAGCAGCAGCCAAGAGACCCAGTACTTC.

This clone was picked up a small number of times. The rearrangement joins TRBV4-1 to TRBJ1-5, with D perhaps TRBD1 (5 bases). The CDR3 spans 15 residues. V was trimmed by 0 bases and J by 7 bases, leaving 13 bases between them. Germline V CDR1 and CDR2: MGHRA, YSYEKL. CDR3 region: CASSQDPFGGQPQHF. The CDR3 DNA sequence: TGCGCCAGCAGCCAAGATCCCTTTGGGGGGCAGCCCCAGCATTTT.

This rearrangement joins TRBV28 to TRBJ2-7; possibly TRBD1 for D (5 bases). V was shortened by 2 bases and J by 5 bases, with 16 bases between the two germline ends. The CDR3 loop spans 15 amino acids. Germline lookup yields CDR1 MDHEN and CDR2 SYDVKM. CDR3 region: CASSLASAGSHEQYF. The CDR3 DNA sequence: TGTGCCAGCAGTTTAGCGTCGGCAGGGTCCCACGAGCAGTACTTC.